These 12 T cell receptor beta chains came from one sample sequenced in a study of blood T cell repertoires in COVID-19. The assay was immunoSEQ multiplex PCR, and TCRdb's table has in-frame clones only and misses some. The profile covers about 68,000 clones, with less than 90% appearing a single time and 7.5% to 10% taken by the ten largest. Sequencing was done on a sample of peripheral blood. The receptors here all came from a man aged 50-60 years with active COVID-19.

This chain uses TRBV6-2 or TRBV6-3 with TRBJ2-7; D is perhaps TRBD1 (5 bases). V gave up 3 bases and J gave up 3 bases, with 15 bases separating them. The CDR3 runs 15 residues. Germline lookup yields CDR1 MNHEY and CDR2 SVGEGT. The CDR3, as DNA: TGTGCCAGCAGTTATATAGGGGCCAACCACTACGAGCAGTACTTC. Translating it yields CASSYIGANHYEQYF.

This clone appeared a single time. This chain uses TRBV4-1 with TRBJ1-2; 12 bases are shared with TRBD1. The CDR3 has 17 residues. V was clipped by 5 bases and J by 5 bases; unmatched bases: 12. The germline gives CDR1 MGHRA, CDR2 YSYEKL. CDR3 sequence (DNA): TGCGCCAGCAGCTTCCGGGACAGGGGGCTTAACTATTATGGCTACACCTTC. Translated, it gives CASSFRDRGLNYYGYTF.

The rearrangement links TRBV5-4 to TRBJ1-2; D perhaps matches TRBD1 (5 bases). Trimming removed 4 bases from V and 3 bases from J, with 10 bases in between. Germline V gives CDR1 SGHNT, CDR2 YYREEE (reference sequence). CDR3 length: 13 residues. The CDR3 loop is CASSPDSYYGYTF. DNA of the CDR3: TGTGCCAGCAGCCCCGACAGCTACTATGGCTACACCTTC. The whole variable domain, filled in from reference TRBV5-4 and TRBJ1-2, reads ETGVTQSPTHLIKTRGQQVTLRCSSQSGHNTVSWYQQALGQGPQFIFQYYREEENGRGNFPPRFSGLQFPNYSSELNVNALELDDSALYLCASSPDSYYGYTFGSGTRLTVV.

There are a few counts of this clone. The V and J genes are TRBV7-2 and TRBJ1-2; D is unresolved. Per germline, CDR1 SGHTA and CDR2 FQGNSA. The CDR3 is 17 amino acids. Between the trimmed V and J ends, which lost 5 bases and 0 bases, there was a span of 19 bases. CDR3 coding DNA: TGTGCCAGCAGCCCAAATGTACAGTTCCTCTCTAACTATGGCTACACCTTC. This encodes CASSPNVQFLSNYGYTF.

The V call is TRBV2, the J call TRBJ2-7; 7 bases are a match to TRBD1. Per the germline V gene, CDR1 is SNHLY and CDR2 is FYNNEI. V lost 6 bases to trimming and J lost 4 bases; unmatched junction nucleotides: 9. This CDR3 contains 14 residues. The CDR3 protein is CASSPRTGAYEQYF. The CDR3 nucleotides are TGTGCCAGCAGCCCAAGGACAGGTGCTTACGAGCAGTACTTC. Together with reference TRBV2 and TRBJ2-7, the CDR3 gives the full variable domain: EPEVTQTPSHQVTQMGQEVILRCVPISNHLYFYWYRQILGQKVEFLVSFYNNEISEKSEIFDDQFSVERPDGSNFTLKIRSTKLEDSAMYFCASSPRTGAYEQYFGPGTRLTVT.

Here the CDR3 DNA reads TGTGCCAGCAGCCGAGGGGGGGCCTGGGGGACCCAGTACTTC. It yields the protein CASSRGGAWGTQYF. The chain recombines TRBV11-2 with TRBJ2-5; possible D gene TRBD2, 7 bases. Trimming took off 5 bases at V and 7 bases at J, with 17 bases between the two ends. This CDR3 is 14 amino acids long. Germline V gene data show CDR1 as SGHAT and CDR2 as FQNNGV.

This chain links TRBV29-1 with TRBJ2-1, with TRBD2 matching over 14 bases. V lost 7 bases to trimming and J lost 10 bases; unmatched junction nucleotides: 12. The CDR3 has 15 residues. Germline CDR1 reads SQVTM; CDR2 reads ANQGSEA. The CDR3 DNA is TGCAGCGCTGATGGGACTAGCGGGAGTAGGGACGAGCAGTTCTTC. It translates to CSADGTSGSRDEQFF.

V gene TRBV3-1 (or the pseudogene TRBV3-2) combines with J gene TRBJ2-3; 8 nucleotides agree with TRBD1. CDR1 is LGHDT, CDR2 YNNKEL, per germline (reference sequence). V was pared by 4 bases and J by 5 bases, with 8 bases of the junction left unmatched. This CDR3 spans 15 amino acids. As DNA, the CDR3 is TGTGCCAGCAGCCGCGCCGGGACAGGTGGAGATACGCAGTATTTT. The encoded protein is CASSRAGTGGDTQYF.

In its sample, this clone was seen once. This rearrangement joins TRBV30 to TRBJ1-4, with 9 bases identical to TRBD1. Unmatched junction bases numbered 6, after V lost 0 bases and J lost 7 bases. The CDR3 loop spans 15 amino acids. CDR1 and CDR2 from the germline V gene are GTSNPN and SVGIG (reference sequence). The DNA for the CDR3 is TGTGCCTGGAGTGTACTGGGGACAGGGTCTGAAAAACTGTTTTTT. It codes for CAWSVLGTGSEKLFF. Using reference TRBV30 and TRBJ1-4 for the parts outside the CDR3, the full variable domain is SQTIHQWPATLVQPVGSPLSLECTVEGTSNPNLYWYRQAAGRGLQLLFYSVGIGQISSEVPQNLSASRPQDRQFILSSKKLLLSDSGFYLCAWSVLGTGSEKLFFGSGTQLSVL.

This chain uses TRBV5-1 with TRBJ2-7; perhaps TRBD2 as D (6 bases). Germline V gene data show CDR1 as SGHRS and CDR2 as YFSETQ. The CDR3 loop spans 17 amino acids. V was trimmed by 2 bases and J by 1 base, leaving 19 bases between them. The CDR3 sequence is CASSFPLTAEGSYEQYF. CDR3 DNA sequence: TGCGCCAGCAGCTTCCCCCTTACAGCGGAGGGGTCCTACGAGCAGTACTTC.

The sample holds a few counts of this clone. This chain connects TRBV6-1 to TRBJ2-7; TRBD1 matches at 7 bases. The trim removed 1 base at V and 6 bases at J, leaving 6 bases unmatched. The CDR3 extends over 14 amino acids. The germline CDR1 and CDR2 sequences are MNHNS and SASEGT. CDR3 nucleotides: TGTGCCAGCAGTGAAGTACAGGGGAGAGTCGAGCAGTACTTC. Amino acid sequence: CASSEVQGRVEQYF.

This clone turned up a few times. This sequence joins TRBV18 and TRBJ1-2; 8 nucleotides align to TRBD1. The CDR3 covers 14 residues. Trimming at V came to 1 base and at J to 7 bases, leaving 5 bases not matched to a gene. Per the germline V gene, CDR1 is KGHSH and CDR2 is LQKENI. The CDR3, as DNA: TGTGCCAGCTCACCACTGGACAGGGACTCTGGCTACACCTTC. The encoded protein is CASSPLDRDSGYTF.